This T cell receptor (beta chain) was retrieved from a study of post-analysis software for immune sequencing data. General observations from the study: Multiple sclerosis was associated with a significant reduction in normalized Chao1 diversity relative to controls. Samples from a shared batch, those prepared together, strongly co-clustered by F measure. Several TRBV segments were more frequent in patients than controls; TRBV5-6, TRBV5-1 and TRBV20-1 belonged to this group.

The authors incorporated unique molecular identifiers into the TCR beta cDNA libraries. cDNA molecules numbering 450,000 to 650,000 came from approximately 0.91 to 9.4 million T cells. MiXCR was run by TCRdb on the PCR reads, yielding one entry per CDR3 protein. The sample has a few hundred thousand distinct CDR3 sequences; roughly 38% are singletons. CDR3 length: 13 amino acids. From germline, CDR1 is MNHNY and CDR2 SVGAGI (reference sequence). Trimming cost V 8 bases and J 6 bases, with 16 bases left between them. Note on this clonotype: Its specificity is unknown.

V is TRBV6-6 and J is TRBJ1-1, with no clear D. This receptor was obtained from a girl under 18 with multiple sclerosis. The sample taken for sequencing was blood. The CDR3 nucleotides read TGTGCCAGCCGATACAGCCAGGCTTCTGAAGCTTTCTTT. Translated, it gives CASRYSQASEAFF.